This T cell receptor beta chain was identified in a study of CXCR3-negative and CXCR3-positive naive CD8 T cells. Study background: Collectively, the libraries yielded 140 million or so TRB reads in total, at about 1.5 +/- 0.3 million per library.

Using triplicate sorts, 300,000 cells were collected each time from every CD8+ T cell subset. CDR1 is DFQATT, CDR2 SNEGSKA, per germline (reference sequence). The CDR3 extends over 16 amino acids. The authors made the TRB cDNA libraries by 5' RACE using UMI labels. With the 5' RACE reads reprocessed, TCRdb shows one record per CDR3 protein and no DNA. The listing contains some 120,000 distinct CDR3 sequences. Study results and caveats: Similar TRBV-TRBJ usage characterized naive CXCR3-negative and CXCR3-positive cells; memory cells differed. Relative to CXCR3-negative naive cells, CXCR3-positive naive cells had more hydrophobic TRB CDR3s. The study found comparably high diversity in both naive subsets and much lower diversity in memory CD8+ cells.

A remark on this clonotype: Its target is unknown.

The receptor was isolated from a human donor in good health. Some clones in this sample may be carry-over from other donors' samples. The genes are TRBV20-1 and TRBJ1-5. Sequencing input: naive CXCR3+ CD8+ T cells from blood. The subset denotes: CD45RO-CCR7+CD27+CD95- naive CD8+ T cells expressing CXCR3 (TNR3+). The CDR3 loop reads CSARDLTEDGNQPQHF.